This TCR beta chain derives from a study of cytomegalovirus exposure and HLA in healthy donors. There are 15 residues in the CDR3. In germline, CDR1 is ENHRY, CDR2 SYGVKD. V was trimmed by 3 bases and J by 2 bases, leaving 14 bases between them. Study-level results: TCR beta chains numbering 150 to 200 were designated cytomegalovirus-associated. There were some public TCRs occurring in many donors, but most TCR sequences were rare.

For this clone: Its specificity is unknown.

Primers included in the PCR were 60 Vbeta and 13 Jbeta primers. Clones were sequenced by immunoSEQ multiplex PCR, and TCRdb holds only the in-frame ones, with some missing. The table shows 120,000 or so clones, with around 82% occurring only once. This chain connects TRBV10-3 to TRBJ2-7; D remains unclear. This receptor was taken from a man aged 25-45 years in good health and CMV-seropositive. Sequenced: PBMCs. The CDR3 DNA reads as TGTGCCATCAGTGACCCGCAGACGGGTACCTACGAGCAGTACTTC. The encoded protein is CAISDPQTGTYEQYF.